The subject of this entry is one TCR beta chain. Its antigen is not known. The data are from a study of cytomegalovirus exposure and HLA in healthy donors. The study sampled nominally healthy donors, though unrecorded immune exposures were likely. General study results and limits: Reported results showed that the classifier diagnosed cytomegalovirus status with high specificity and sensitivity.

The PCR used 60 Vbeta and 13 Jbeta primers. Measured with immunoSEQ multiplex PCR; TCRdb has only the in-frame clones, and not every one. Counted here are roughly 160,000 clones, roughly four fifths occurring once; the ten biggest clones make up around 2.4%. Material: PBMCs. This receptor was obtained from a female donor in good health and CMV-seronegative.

CDR3 nucleotide sequence: TGTGCCAGCAGCCAAGATAAGGGACTAGCGGGAGGGCCTTACGAGCAGTACTTC. This codes for CASSQDKGLAGGPYEQYF. The chain links TRBV4-2 to TRBJ2-7, with 16 nucleotides matching TRBD2. This CDR3 has 18 amino acids. Trimming removed 0 bases from V and 4 bases from J; junction bases left unmatched: 6. The V gene's germline CDR1 is LGHNA and CDR2 YNFKEQ.